This T cell receptor beta chain derives from a study of T cells in localized non-small cell lung cancer. Clones were read by immunoSEQ multiplex PCR, and TCRdb kept only the in-frame ones, dropping some. Among 100,000 to 150,000 clones, about 90% were seen once, and the ten largest hold around 1.7%. In germline, CDR1 is MDHEN, CDR2 SYDVKM. The CDR3 runs to 14 residues. The V gene lost 2 bases and the J gene lost 4 bases, with 11 bases spanning the gap. The chain employs TRBV28 and TRBJ1-2; D is perhaps TRBD1 (6 bases). The material was peripheral blood, obtained before any cancer treatment. The TCR sequence derives from a female donor at least 60 years old with stage I lung adenocarcinoma. CDR3 DNA sequence: TGTGCCAGCAGTTTACAGGACAGTCTCTATGGCTACACCTTC. Translation gives CASSLQDSLYGYTF.